Listed here are 25 T cell receptor beta chains from one sample, sequenced in a study of blood T cell repertoires in COVID-19. Measured with immunoSEQ multiplex PCR; TCRdb has only the in-frame clones, and not every one. The profile covers about 87,000 clones, with around four fifths appearing a single time and 2% to 2.5% taken by the ten largest. Sequenced sample: peripheral blood. These receptors were obtained from an older woman with acute or convalescent COVID-19.

The V gene is TRBV11-2, the J gene TRBJ1-2, with D perhaps matching TRBD1 (6 bases). CDR3 size: 14 residues. Germline CDR1 reads SGHAT; CDR2 reads FQNNGV. Trimming removed 0 bases from V and 8 bases from J, with 13 bases in between. The CDR3 spells CASSLEAGARGYTF. The CDR3, as DNA: TGTGCCAGCAGCTTAGAAGCGGGGGCTCGCGGCTACACCTTC. The whole variable domain, filled in from reference TRBV11-2 and TRBJ1-2, reads EAGVAQSPRYKIIEKRQSVAFWCNPISGHATLYWYQQILGQGPKLLIQFQNNGVVDDSQLPKDRFSAERLKGVDSTLKIQPAKLEDSAVYLCASSLEAGARGYTFGSGTRLTVV.

The J gene is TRBJ2-7, the V gene TRBV20-1, with D possibly being TRBD1 (6 bases). This CDR3 region has 11 residues. V was cut by 6 bases and J by 2 bases, with 8 bases left in between. CDR1 is DFQATT and CDR2 is SNEGSKA in the germline V gene (reference sequence). CDR3 sequence: CSARTAYEQYF. DNA for the CDR3: TGCAGTGCGAGGACAGCCTACGAGCAGTACTTC.

The gene calls are TRBV18 and TRBJ2-1; TRBD1 agrees at 11 bases. From germline, CDR1 is KGHSH and CDR2 LQKENI. J gave up 9 bases and V 3 bases, and 7 bases lay outside the gene matches. The CDR3 spans 15 residues. CDR3 region: CASSPAGTGGGEQFF. CDR3 sequence (DNA): TGTGCCAGCTCACCTGCCGGGACAGGGGGTGGTGAGCAGTTCTTC.

The chain is built from TRBV30 and TRBJ1-5, with D hard to call. This CDR3 is built from 14 residues. CDR1 is GTSNPN and CDR2 is SVGIG in the germline V gene (reference sequence). V lost 0 bases and J lost 5, with 11 bases in between. This CDR3 reads CAWSVAFGDQPQHF. CDR3 nucleotide sequence: TGTGCCTGGAGTGTAGCGTTTGGTGATCAGCCCCAGCATTTT.

The rearrangement joins TRBV18 to TRBJ1-1; D ambiguous. Looked up from germline, CDR1 is KGHSH and CDR2 is LQKENI. Trimming left V 6 bases short and J 5 bases short, with 16 bases between. The CDR3 loop spans 14 amino acids. The CDR3 loop reads CASSSTRGLTEAFF. CDR3 nucleotides: TGTGCCAGCTCCTCTACGCGGGGATTAACTGAAGCTTTCTTT.

In the case of this clone: Additional DNA sequences in this sample encode the identical CDR3. The chain links TRBV19 to TRBJ2-1, with a weak D call TRBD2 (6 bases). The CDR3 extends over 14 amino acids. The germline CDR1 and CDR2 sequences are LNHDA and SQIVND (reference sequence). V lost 6 bases and J lost 0, with 9 bases in between. The CDR3 loop is CASSRGSSYNEQFF. The CDR3 DNA sequence: TGTGCCAGTAGCCGGGGGAGCTCCTACAATGAGCAGTTCTTC.

This clone came up a few times. The chain combines TRBV24-1 with TRBJ2-2; TRBD1 agrees at 7 bases. J gave up 4 bases and V 8 bases, and 9 bases lay outside the gene matches. Germline lookup yields CDR1 KGHDR and CDR2 SFDVKD. The CDR3 contains 15 residues. The CDR3 spells CATTKDRDGTGELFF. CDR3 nucleotides: TGTGCCACCACAAAAGACAGGGACGGCACCGGGGAGCTGTTTTTT.

V gene TRBV25-1 combines with J gene TRBJ2-1; a weak D match, TRBD1 (5 bases). This CDR3 is built from 15 residues. V gave up 1 base and J gave up 9 bases, with 16 bases separating them. CDR1 and CDR2 (germline): MGHDK, SYGVNS. CDR3 residues: CASSELVWGNSEQFF. The DNA for the CDR3 is TGTGCCAGCAGTGAATTAGTTTGGGGCAATAGTGAGCAGTTCTTC.

The genes are TRBV15 and TRBJ2-1; D unresolved. The ends were cut back, 2 bases at V and 0 bases at J, with 11 bases in the middle. The CDR3 contains 16 residues. Germline values: CDR1 LNHNV, CDR2 YYDKDF (reference sequence). The CDR3 is CATSRSFYSSYNEQFF. CDR3 DNA sequence: TGTGCCACCAGCAGATCCTTTTATAGCTCCTACAATGAGCAGTTCTTC.

The gene calls are TRBV10-2 and TRBJ1-1; possibly TRBD1 for D (6 bases). The CDR3 spans 14 residues. V was shortened by 0 bases and J by 5 bases, with 10 bases between the two germline ends. The germline gives CDR1 WSHSY, CDR2 SAAADI. In DNA, the CDR3 is TGCGCCAGCAGTGAGTCGTATAGGGGGACTGAAGCTTTCTTT. Translation: CASSESYRGTEAFF.

This clone occurred once. The chain recombines TRBV18 with TRBJ1-2, with TRBD1 matching over 9 bases. The CDR3 extends over 14 amino acids. The V and J ends lost 2 bases and 10 bases, in that order; junction bases with no gene match: 8. From germline, CDR1 is KGHSH and CDR2 LQKENI. The CDR3 nucleotides read TGTGCCAGCTCACCAAGGGGACAGGGAGGATACTACACCTTC. Amino acids: CASSPRGQGGYYTF. The whole variable domain, filled in from reference TRBV18 and TRBJ1-2, reads NAGVMQNPRHLVRRRGQEARLRCSPMKGHSHVYWYRQLPEEGLKFMVYLQKENIIDESGMPKERFSAEFPKEGPSILRIQQVVRGDSAAYFCASSPRGQGGYYTFGSGTRLTVV.

The gene calls are TRBV11-3 and TRBJ1-2; D is possibly TRBD1 (5 bases). The germline gives CDR1 SGHNT, CDR2 YENEEA. The CDR3 contains 15 residues. V gave up 4 bases and J gave up 3 bases, with 15 bases separating them. CDR3 nucleotide sequence: TGTGCCAGCAGCTCCTCCGGACATTCCTACTATGGCTACACCTTC. Its translation: CASSSSGHSYYGYTF.

This clone was detected only once. Distinct nucleotide sequences in the sample also encode this CDR3. For the CDR3, the DNA is TGCGCCAGCAGCTTGTCGTCTGGGGCCAACGTCCTGACTTTC. Protein sequence: CASSLSSGANVLTF. The chain links TRBV5-1 to TRBJ2-6, with D unresolved. CDR1 is SGHRS and CDR2 is YFSETQ in the germline V gene. Trimming stripped 1 base from V and 1 base from J, with 3 bases between. This CDR3 region has 14 residues.

This clone was picked up a small number of times. CDR3 sequence: CASSRRDGELFF. The CDR3 DNA is TGTGCCAGCAGCCGCCGGGACGGGGAGCTGTTTTTT. This rearrangement joins TRBV7-9 to TRBJ2-2, with D possibly being TRBD2 (5 bases). This CDR3 region has 12 residues. From germline, CDR1 is SEHNR and CDR2 FQNEAQ (reference sequence). Trimming took off 5 bases at V and 7 bases at J, with 8 bases between the two ends.

The chain has TRBV6-1 and TRBJ1-2; no firm D call. Trimming removed 1 base from V and 7 bases from J, with 10 bases in between. This CDR3 comprises 13 residues. Looked up from germline, CDR1 is MNHNS and CDR2 is SASEGT. DNA for the CDR3: TGTGCCAGCAGTGAAGTGAGGTACGGTGGCTACACCTTC. It codes for CASSEVRYGGYTF.

The V gene is TRBV19, the J gene TRBJ1-5; TRBD1 agrees at 9 bases. With V trimmed by 3 bases and J by 2 bases, 5 bases remained unmatched. The germline V gene has CDR1 LNHDA and CDR2 SQIVND (reference sequence). The CDR3 totals 16 residues. The CDR3, as DNA: TGTGCCAGTAGTATCTTACAGGGGGCGGGCAATCAGCCCCAGCATTTT. Translated, it gives CASSILQGAGNQPQHF.

The chain recombines TRBV11-3 with TRBJ1-1; no clear D gene. Germline lookup yields CDR1 SGHNT and CDR2 YENEEA. The CDR3 has 14 amino acids. V was clipped by 4 bases and J by 0 bases, with 9 bases between them. The CDR3 is CASSYGRMNTEAFF. The CDR3 DNA reads TGTGCCAGCAGCTATGGCAGGATGAACACTGAAGCTTTCTTT. Full variable domain (rest looked up from reference TRBV11-3 and TRBJ1-1): EAGVVQSPRYKIIEKKQPVAFWCNPISGHNTLYWYLQNLGQGPELLIRYENEEAVDDSQLPKDRFSAERLKGVDSTLKIQPAELGDSAVYLCASSYGRMNTEAFFGQGTRLTVV.

The V gene is TRBV5-4, the J gene TRBJ1-4; the match to TRBD1 covers 7 bases. CDR1 is SGHNT, CDR2 YYREEE, per germline (reference sequence). Losses at the gene ends were 0 bases for V and 8 bases for J; bases not matched to a gene: 7. The CDR3 totals 15 residues. The CDR3 DNA reads as TGTGCCAGCAGCTTGGGAGGGGGCGTCAAGGAAAAACTGTTTTTT. Protein: CASSLGGGVKEKLFF.

The gene calls are TRBV18 and TRBJ1-3, with D unclear. This CDR3 is 14 amino acids long. V was clipped by 4 bases and J by 1 base, with 8 bases between them. Germline CDR1 KGHSH, CDR2 LQKENI. Here the CDR3 DNA reads TGTGCCAGCTCACGTCAGGAATCTGGAAACACCATATATTTT. This sequence encodes CASSRQESGNTIYF.

The V gene is TRBV28, the J gene TRBJ1-1, with 8 positions matching TRBD1. This CDR3 region has 15 residues. The V and J ends lost 5 bases and 4 bases, in that order; junction bases with no gene match: 9. Germline V gene data show CDR1 as MDHEN and CDR2 as SYDVKM. The CDR3 nucleotides are TGTGCCAGCAGTATTCAGGGGGCTCTAATCACTGAAGCTTTCTTT. Its translation: CASSIQGALITEAFF.

The chain recombines TRBV3-1 (or the pseudogene TRBV3-2) with TRBJ1-1, with 9 bases matching TRBD1. The CDR3 consists of 15 residues. Germline V gene sequence: CDR1 LGHDT, CDR2 YNNKEL (reference sequence). J gave up 3 bases and V 4 bases, and 6 bases lay outside the gene matches. The CDR3 nucleotides read TGTGCCAGCAGCCTCGGGACAGGGTCGGACACTGAAGCTTTCTTT. It encodes CASSLGTGSDTEAFF.

The chain combines TRBV4-1 with TRBJ1-6; TRBD1 aligns across 8 bases. V shed 5 bases, J shed 6 bases, and the junction held 9 bases outside the gene matches. Germline V gives CDR1 MGHRA, CDR2 YSYEKL. This CDR3 region has 16 residues. This chain's CDR3 is CASSSRDRTFNSPLHF. In DNA form, the CDR3 reads TGCGCCAGCAGCAGCCGGGACAGGACCTTTAATTCACCCCTCCACTTT.

DNA for the CDR3: TGTGCCAGCAGCCAAGAACTCGGACAGTTCTATGGCTACACCTTC. As protein: CASSQELGQFYGYTF. This chain links TRBV3-1 (or the pseudogene TRBV3-2) with TRBJ1-2, with D maybe TRBD1 (6 bases). The CDR3 is 15 residues long. CDR1 is LGHDT and CDR2 is YNNKEL in the germline V gene (reference sequence). The V gene lost 0 bases and the J gene lost 4 bases, with 12 bases spanning the gap.

The rearrangement uses TRBV12-5 and TRBJ1-1; 7 positions match TRBD1. This CDR3 is 16 amino acids long. Germline CDR1 and CDR2: LGHNT and FRNRAP. The V segment lost 3 bases and the J segment 6 bases; nucleotides outside the gene matches: 13. The CDR3 reads CASGFEGGHSRAEAFF. In DNA form, the CDR3 reads TGTGCTAGTGGTTTCGAAGGGGGCCATAGTCGGGCTGAAGCTTTCTTT. The complete variable domain, with remaining parts taken from reference TRBV12-5 and TRBJ1-1, reads DARVTQTPRHKVTEMGQEVTMRCQPILGHNTVFWYRQTMMQGLELLAYFRNRAPLDDSGMPKDRFSAEMPDATLATLKIQPSEPRDSAVYFCASGFEGGHSRAEAFFGQGTRLTVV.

The J gene is TRBJ2-5, the V gene TRBV6-5; 7 positions agree with TRBD1. CDR1 is MNHEY and CDR2 is SVGAGI in the germline V gene. There are 14 residues in the CDR3. J lost 5 bases, V lost 6 bases, and 9 bases had no gene match. The CDR3 DNA is TGTGCCAGCAGGGACCTACAGGGGTTTGAGACCCAGTACTTC. It translates to CASRDLQGFETQYF.